What follows is one T cell receptor (beta chain) and its context. This record comes from a study of blood T cell repertoires in COVID-19. Study-level background: Researchers got acute and convalescent COVID-19 samples from the United States, Italy and Spain. T cells, B-cell-depleted T cells, or PBMCs supplied cDNA or gDNA.

Original methodology: Reference gene primer amplification gave nucleated cell count estimates. Here immunoSEQ multiplex PCR was the method, and the copy in TCRdb shows in-frame clones only, minus some. V and J calls and clone size are those listed in that table; D and trimming were worked out from the DNA. The repertoire includes around 260,000 clones, around 86% of them detected once, and approximately 4% sits in the top ten. The sequence was obtained from a man between 18 and 35 years old with active or convalescent COVID-19. The sample comprised peripheral blood.

The DNA of the CDR3 is TGTGCCAGCAGCCAAGGGGAGGGACTCTTCACAGATACGCAGTATTTT. Translated: CASSQGEGLFTDTQYF. This rearrangement joins TRBV3-1 (or the pseudogene TRBV3-2) to TRBJ2-3; 7 bases agree with TRBD2. CDR1 LGHDT and CDR2 YNNKEL come from the germline V gene (reference sequence). The CDR3 has 16 amino acids. J gave up 2 bases and V 1 base, and 6 bases lay outside the gene matches.